The 20 T cell receptor beta chains below come from one sample, sequenced in a study of OX40 agonist ivuxolimab in advanced cancers. Here immunoSEQ multiplex PCR was the method, and the copy in TCRdb shows in-frame clones only, minus some. The profile shows approximately 83,000 clones, roughly 80% of them singletons. The starting material was CD4+ or CD8+ T cells sorted from blood, obtained in a trial of the OX40 agonist ivuxolimab. All receptors come from an adult with an advanced solid tumor such as melanoma, head and neck, liver or kidney cancer.

The chain is built from TRBV7-2 and TRBJ2-7; maybe TRBD2 (6 bases). The CDR3 is 16 amino acids. V was clipped by 1 base and J by 2 bases, with 15 bases between them. Germline V gene data show CDR1 as SGHTA and CDR2 as FQGNSA. In DNA, the CDR3 is TGTGCCAGCAGCTTAGGGGGCACTAGCATAACCTACGAGCAGTACTTC. Translation: CASSLGGTSITYEQYF.

J is TRBJ2-5 and V is TRBV7-2; 7 positions agree with TRBD2. The trim removed 3 bases at V and 2 bases at J, leaving 3 bases unmatched. The germline gives CDR1 SGHTA, CDR2 FQGNSA. The CDR3 runs 14 residues. CDR3 in DNA: TGTGCCAGCAGCTTCTGGCGGGGGCAAGAGACCCAGTACTTC. Protein product: CASSFWRGQETQYF.

The rearrangement uses TRBV5-1 and TRBJ2-7; D gene unclear. From germline, CDR1 is SGHRS and CDR2 YFSETQ. Between the trimmed V and J ends, which lost 6 bases and 3 bases, there was a span of 16 bases. The length of the CDR3 is 14 residues. CDR3 in DNA: TGCGCCAGCACCCCTAACCCACATAACTACGAGCAGTACTTC. It translates to CASTPNPHNYEQYF.

The chain is built from TRBV4-1 and TRBJ2-5, with TRBD1 identical over 8 bases. The CDR3 sequence is 17 residues long. Per germline, CDR1 MGHRA and CDR2 YSYEKL. After removal of 1 base from V and 4 bases from J, the junction contained 11 bases not matched to a gene. The DNA for the CDR3 is TGCGCCAGCAGCCAAGTGGGGACAGGAGGGATTGGAGAGACCCAGTACTTC. This translates into CASSQVGTGGIGETQYF.

The chain has TRBV29-1 and TRBJ2-5, with D tentatively TRBD2 (6 bases). The germline V gene encodes CDR1 SQVTM and CDR2 ANQGSEA. V was pared by 6 bases and J by 1 base, with 9 bases between. The CDR3 has 12 residues. The CDR3 here is CSVGGAQETQYF. DNA of the CDR3: TGCAGCGTCGGCGGGGCCCAAGAGACCCAGTACTTC.

CDR3 DNA sequence: TGCGCCAGCAGCGTGGACTCGCTGAACACTGAAGCTTTCTTT. This sequence encodes CASSVDSLNTEAFF. This chain uses TRBV5-1 with TRBJ1-1, with D unresolved. CDR1 and CDR2 from the germline V gene are SGHRS and YFSETQ. Trimming left V 4 bases short and J 0 bases short, with 10 bases between. The CDR3 contains 14 residues.

This sequence joins TRBV18 and TRBJ1-4, with unresolved D. The CDR3 extends over 11 amino acids. V dropped 5 bases and J dropped 7 bases, with 5 bases sitting between them. Germline V gene lookup returns CDR1 KGHSH and CDR2 LQKENI. The CDR3 spells CASSEIEKLFF. The DNA of the CDR3 is TGTGCCAGCTCAGAGATTGAAAAACTGTTTTTT.

The rearrangement uses TRBV7-9 and TRBJ1-6; D gene uncertain. The CDR3 is made up of 15 amino acids. Germline lookup yields CDR1 SEHNR and CDR2 FQNEAQ (reference sequence). V was shortened by 1 base and J by 7 bases, with 11 bases between the two germline ends. In DNA, the CDR3 is TGTGCCAGCAGCTTAGTTCGGACGAACAATTCACCCCTCCACTTT. Translated: CASSLVRTNNSPLHF.

The chain employs TRBV5-1 and TRBJ1-1; TRBD1 is a possible D gene (5 bases). The germline V and J ends were trimmed by 3 bases and 4 bases, with 10 bases remaining between them. The CDR3 covers 13 residues. In germline, CDR1 is SGHRS, CDR2 YFSETQ. The CDR3 nucleotides read TGCGCCAGCAGCTGGGAGGGGACCACTGAAGCTTTCTTT. Protein product: CASSWEGTTEAFF.

This chain links TRBV7-2 with TRBJ2-7, with TRBD2 matching 8 bases. The CDR3 length is 16 residues. The V and J ends lost 4 bases and 4 bases, in that order; junction bases with no gene match: 12. Germline CDR1 reads SGHTA; CDR2 reads FQGNSA. For the CDR3, the DNA is TGTGCCAGCAGCTCCGGAGCGGGAGACCCTCGGTACGAGCAGTACTTC. Translated, it gives CASSSGAGDPRYEQYF.

The rearrangement links TRBV5-4 to TRBJ2-7; D is perhaps TRBD2 (6 bases). The CDR3 has 12 amino acids. The germline gives CDR1 SGHNT, CDR2 YYREEE (reference sequence). The V gene lost 9 bases and the J gene lost 1 base, with 11 bases spanning the gap. The CDR3 sequence is CATGRESYEQYF. In DNA form, the CDR3 reads TGTGCCACCGGACGGGAGTCCTACGAGCAGTACTTC.

J is TRBJ1-3 and V is TRBV19, with D unresolved. Germline CDR1 reads LNHDA; CDR2 reads SQIVND (reference sequence). The CDR3 has 10 residues. The V gene lost 5 bases and the J gene lost 4 bases, with 0 bases spanning the gap. CDR3 sequence: CASSGNTIYF. The CDR3 DNA reads as TGTGCCAGTAGTGGAAACACCATATATTTT.

The chain is built from TRBV7-9 and TRBJ2-2; perhaps TRBD2 as D (5 bases). V gave up 6 bases and J gave up 2 bases, with 13 bases separating them. This CDR3 contains 15 residues. Germline V gene data show CDR1 as SEHNR and CDR2 as FQNEAQ (reference sequence). CDR3 coding DNA: TGTGCCAGCAGTCTAGCCAGCCCCAACACCGGGGAGCTGTTTTTT. As protein: CASSLASPNTGELFF.

The V and J genes are TRBV18 and TRBJ1-2, with D possibly matching TRBD1 (6 bases). The CDR3 runs to 15 residues. Per the germline V gene, CDR1 is KGHSH and CDR2 is LQKENI. V lost 3 bases, J lost 3 bases, and 14 bases lay in between. The CDR3 DNA follows: TGTGCCAGCTCACCCGACACAGGGAGGGACTATGGCTACACCTTC. It specifies CASSPDTGRDYGYTF.

The chain uses TRBV28 and TRBJ2-7; 7 nucleotides agree with TRBD1. The CDR3 totals 13 residues. Germline lookup yields CDR1 MDHEN and CDR2 SYDVKM. Germline trimming cut 3 bases from V and 2 bases from J; bases unmatched to any gene: 1. The CDR3 region has the DNA TGTGCCAGCAGTTTGACAGGGCCCTACGAGCAGTACTTC. This gives the protein CASSLTGPYEQYF. The variable domain in full, completed from reference TRBV28 and TRBJ2-7, reads DVKVTQSSRYLVKRTGEKVFLECVQDMDHENMFWYRQDPGLGLRLIYFSYDVKMKEKGDIPEGYSVSREKKERFSLILESASTNQTSMYLCASSLTGPYEQYFGPGTRLTVT.

This clone has a single count. This chain uses TRBV6-4 with TRBJ2-6, with 10 bases matching TRBD1. With V trimmed by 0 bases and J by 2 bases, 1 base remained unmatched. The CDR3 extends over 17 amino acids. Looked up from germline, CDR1 is MRHNA and CDR2 is SNTAGT. The CDR3 bases are TGTGCCAGCAGTGACTCGACAGGGGGCCCTGGGGCCAACGTCCTGACTTTC. Its translation is CASSDSTGGPGANVLTF.

The chain recombines TRBV5-1 with TRBJ2-7, with 8 bases fitting TRBD1. Germline V gives CDR1 SGHRS, CDR2 YFSETQ. The CDR3 consists of 14 residues. The ends lost 4 bases at V and 0 bases at J; junction bases unmatched: 3. CDR3 bases: TGCGCCAGCAGCCGGACAGGGATCTCCTACGAGCAGTACTTC. Translated, it gives CASSRTGISYEQYF.

V and J are TRBV28 and TRBJ2-3, with D possibly matching TRBD2 (7 bases). The V gene's germline CDR1 is MDHEN and CDR2 SYDVKM. The CDR3 is 16 residues long. Trimming cost V 7 bases and J 4 bases, with 21 bases left between them. CDR3 region: CASNIGGGRPADTQYF. CDR3 sequence (DNA): TGTGCCAGCAATATTGGGGGGGGGCGCCCGGCAGATACGCAGTATTTT.

V and J are TRBV7-8 and TRBJ1-5; D remains unclear. Germline assignment: CDR1 SGHVS and CDR2 FQNEAQ. The CDR3 has 14 residues. Trimming shortened V by 1 base and J by 6 bases, and 10 bases separated the two germline ends. The CDR3 reads CASSLVSEGQPQHF. DNA of the CDR3: TGTGCCAGCAGCTTAGTATCAGAGGGTCAGCCCCAGCATTTT.

The chain employs TRBV19 and TRBJ2-3; 13 bases are a match to TRBD2. The CDR3 contains 14 residues. J gave up 5 bases and V 5 bases, and 1 base lay outside the gene matches. CDR1 is LNHDA, CDR2 SQIVND, per germline (reference sequence). CDR3 amino acids: CASSRTSGGDTQYF. CDR3 coding DNA: TGTGCCAGTAGTCGGACTAGCGGGGGAGATACGCAGTATTTT. The whole variable domain, filled in from reference TRBV19 and TRBJ2-3, reads DGGITQSPKYLFRKEGQNVTLSCEQNLNHDAMYWYRQDPGQGLRLIYYSQIVNDFQKGDIAEGYSVSREKKESFPLTVTSAQKNPTAFYLCASSRTSGGDTQYFGPGTRLTVL.